This TCR beta chain was sequenced for a study of shared clonotypes between healthy human individuals. This clone turned up a few times. The CDR3 is 15 amino acids. Germline CDR1 is SGHTA and CDR2 is FQGNSA. Between the trimmed V and J ends, which lost 1 base and 5 bases, there was a span of 15 bases. Method: immunoSEQ multiplex PCR; TCRdb's copy keeps in-frame clones and lacks some. The table has approximately 470,000 clones, almost 80% seen once. The sample was PBMCs. The chain is built from TRBV7-2 and TRBJ2-7; the D gene is possibly TRBD1 (6 bases). The clonotype originates from a middle-aged woman in good health. Some clones in this sample may be carry-over from other donors' samples. Here the CDR3 DNA reads TGTGCCAGCAGCTTAGAAGGGGGATTGGGCAACGAGCAGTACTTC. This gives the protein CASSLEGGLGNEQYF.